This T cell receptor beta chain comes out of a study of T cell clones after liver transplantation. Study in general: TCRbeta sequencing after a pre-transplant mixed lymphocyte reaction identified graft-donor-reactive clones, later tracked in post-transplant blood.

Unstimulated PBMCs were sorted into CD3+CD4+ and CD3+CD8+ populations. Libraries were prepared by immunoSEQ multiplex PCR; TCRdb keeps only in-frame clonotypes and omits some of them. The sample includes tens of thousands of clones, around 85% of them seen just once. There are 15 residues in the CDR3. CDR1 and CDR2 (germline): LNHDA, SQIVND (reference sequence). Trimming took 5 bases from V and 5 from J, leaving 15 bases between them. The receptor was isolated from a human donor who received a liver transplant. V and J are TRBV19 and TRBJ1-4, with D perhaps TRBD1 (5 bases). The input for sequencing was CD4+ T cells from blood, taken before liver transplant. CDR3 nucleotides: TGTGCCAGTAGTCCCGGGGGGATCAGAAATGAAAAACTGTTTTTT. Translated, it gives CASSPGGIRNEKLFF.